Sequencing of this TCR beta chain was carried out in a study of T cell responses to AZD1222 COVID-19 vaccine. Study findings and constraints: Nearly half of the spike-specific TCRs reportedly recognize variant regions that carry no mutations.

This table comes from immunoSEQ multiplex PCR, and its TCRdb copy is limited to in-frame clones, with some not included. The table includes fewer than 95,000 clones, 75% to 90% detected once. A word on this clone: Its antigen remains unknown.

V lost 8 bases, J lost 1 base, and 4 bases stayed unmatched. The germline V gene has CDR1 SNHLY and CDR2 FYNNEI. The CDR3 totals 13 residues. V gene TRBV2 combines with J gene TRBJ2-7; 8 bases match TRBD1. Sequencing was performed on peripheral blood, taken on day 0 of AZD1222 vaccination. This clonotype originated in an adult in good health. The CDR3 loop is CASQGQASYEQYF. In DNA, the CDR3 is TGTGCCAGCCAGGGACAGGCTTCCTACGAGCAGTACTTC.